This T cell receptor (beta chain) was identified during a study of blood T cells in healthy people across ages. Broader study findings: Per million T cells, TCR beta diversity dropped roughly linearly as age increased.

The germline CDR1 and CDR2 sequences are MGHRA and YSYEKL. This CDR3 is built from 17 residues. V lost 4 bases and J lost 0, with 15 bases in between. A sample-barcoded 5' primer and a J-beta primer mix were used in a second PCR of about 7 to 12 cycles. TCRdb ran MiXCR on the 5' RACE reads and lists one entry per CDR3 protein. The sample includes about 1,500,000 distinct CDR3 sequences, 28% of them seen just once. This clonotype was recorded a few times. Its antigen is unknown. This chain links TRBV4-1 with TRBJ1-4; D not resolved. The TCR comes from a young woman in good health. The material sequenced was blood. The CDR3 loop is CASSLLFPTPTNEKLFF. DNA of the CDR3: TGCGCCAGCAGCCTCCTATTTCCCACCCCAACTAATGAAAAACTGTTTTTT.